The clone carrying this T cell receptor beta chain was observed a single time. Its antigen is unidentified. The data were obtained in a study of T cell responses to AZD1222 COVID-19 vaccine. Whole-study context: Samples with a second dose at about 4 or about 12 weeks were pooled together. Overall study results and limits: Reportedly, close to half of spike-specific TCRs are directed against unmutated variant regions. Compared with day 0, the breadth and depth of the Spike-specific TCR repertoire rose significantly after two doses of AZD1222.

The CDR3 spans 15 residues. J gave up 3 bases and V 0 bases, and 2 bases lay outside the gene matches. Germline values: CDR1 SGHDT, CDR2 YYEEEE. Profiled with immunoSEQ multiplex PCR; TCRdb holds only in-frame clones, not every one. The sample has roughly 150,000 clones, roughly 85% seen once. The chain combines TRBV5-6 with TRBJ1-4; 7 positions match TRBD1. This sequence originates from an adult in good health. The source material was peripheral blood, sampled on day 0 of AZD1222 vaccination. Here the CDR3 DNA reads TGTGCCAGCAGCTTGGCGGGACAGCCTAATGAAAAACTGTTTTTT. Protein: CASSLAGQPNEKLFF. The full variable domain, in which reference TRBV5-6 and TRBJ1-4 provide the parts outside the CDR3, is DAGVTQSPTHLIKTRGQQVTLRCSPKSGHDTVSWYQQALGQGPQFIFQYYEEEERQRGNFPDRFSGHQFPNYSSELNVNALLLGDSALYLCASSLAGQPNEKLFFGSGTQLSVL.